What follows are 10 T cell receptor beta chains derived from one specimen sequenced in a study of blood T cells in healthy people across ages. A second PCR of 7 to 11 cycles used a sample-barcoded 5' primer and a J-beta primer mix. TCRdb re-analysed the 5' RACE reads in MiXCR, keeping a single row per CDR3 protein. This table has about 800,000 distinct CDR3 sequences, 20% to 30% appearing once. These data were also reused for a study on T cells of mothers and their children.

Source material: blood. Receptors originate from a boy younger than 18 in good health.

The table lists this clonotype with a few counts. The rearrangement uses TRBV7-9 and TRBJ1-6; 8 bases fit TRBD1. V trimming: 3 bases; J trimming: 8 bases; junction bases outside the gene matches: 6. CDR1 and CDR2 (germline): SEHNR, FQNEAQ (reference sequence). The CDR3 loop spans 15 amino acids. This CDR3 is CASSFNTGGDSPLHF. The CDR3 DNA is TGTGCCAGCAGCTTTAATACAGGGGGAGATTCACCCCTCCACTTT. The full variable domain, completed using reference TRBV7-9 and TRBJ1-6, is DTGVSQNPRHKITKRGQNVTFRCDPISEHNRLYWYRQTLGQGPEFLTYFQNEAQLEKSRLLSDRFSAERPKGSFSTLEIQRTEQGDSAMYLCASSFNTGGDSPLHFGNGTRLTVT.

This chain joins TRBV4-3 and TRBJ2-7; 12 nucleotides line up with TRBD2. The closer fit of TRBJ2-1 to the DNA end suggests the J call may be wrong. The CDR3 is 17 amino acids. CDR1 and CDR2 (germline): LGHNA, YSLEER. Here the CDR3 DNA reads TGCGCCAGCAGCCGGATAGGGACTAGCGGGCTTTACAATGAGCAGTTCTTC. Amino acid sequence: CASSRIGTSGLYNEQFF.

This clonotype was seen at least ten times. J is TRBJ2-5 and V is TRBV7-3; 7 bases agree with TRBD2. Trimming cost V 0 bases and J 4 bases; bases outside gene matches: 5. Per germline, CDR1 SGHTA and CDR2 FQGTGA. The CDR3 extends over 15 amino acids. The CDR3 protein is CASSLTGGTSETQYF. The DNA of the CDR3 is TGTGCCAGCAGCTTAACGGGGGGGACTTCAGAGACCCAGTACTTC.

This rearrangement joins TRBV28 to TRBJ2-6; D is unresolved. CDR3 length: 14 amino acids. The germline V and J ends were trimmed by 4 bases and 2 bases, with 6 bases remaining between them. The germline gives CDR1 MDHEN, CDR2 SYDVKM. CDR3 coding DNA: TGTGCCAGCAGTTACTTTCCTGGGGCCAACGTCCTGACTTTC. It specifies CASSYFPGANVLTF.

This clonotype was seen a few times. The CDR3 reads CASSLARAGVDLNTEAFF. CDR3 in DNA: TGTGCCAGCAGCTTAGCGCGCGCAGGGGTTGACCTGAACACTGAAGCTTTCTTT. The gene calls are TRBV7-9 and TRBJ1-1; TRBD1 might be the D (6 bases). The CDR3 consists of 18 residues. V was shortened by 0 bases and J by 0 bases, with 17 bases between the two germline ends. The germline V gene has CDR1 SEHNR and CDR2 FQNEAQ (reference sequence).

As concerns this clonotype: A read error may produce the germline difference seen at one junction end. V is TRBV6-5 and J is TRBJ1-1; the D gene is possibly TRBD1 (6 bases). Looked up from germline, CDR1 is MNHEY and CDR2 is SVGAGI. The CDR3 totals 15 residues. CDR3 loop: CASSSSGAGNTEAFF. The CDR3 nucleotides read TGTGCCAGCAGTTCCTCGGGGGCGGGGAACACTGAGGCTTTCTTT.

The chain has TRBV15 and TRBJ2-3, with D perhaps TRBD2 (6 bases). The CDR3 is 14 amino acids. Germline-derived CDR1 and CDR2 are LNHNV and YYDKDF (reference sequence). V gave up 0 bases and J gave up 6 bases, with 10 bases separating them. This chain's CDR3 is CATSRDLALDTQYF. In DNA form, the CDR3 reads TGTGCCACCAGCAGAGATCTAGCGCTGGATACGCAGTATTTT.

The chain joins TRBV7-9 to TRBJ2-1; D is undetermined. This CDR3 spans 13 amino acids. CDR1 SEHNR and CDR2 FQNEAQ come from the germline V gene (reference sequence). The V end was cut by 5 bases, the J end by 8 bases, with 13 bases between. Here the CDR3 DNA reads TGTGCCAGCAGCCACTCTGGGTCCCATGAGCAGTTCTTC. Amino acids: CASSHSGSHEQFF.

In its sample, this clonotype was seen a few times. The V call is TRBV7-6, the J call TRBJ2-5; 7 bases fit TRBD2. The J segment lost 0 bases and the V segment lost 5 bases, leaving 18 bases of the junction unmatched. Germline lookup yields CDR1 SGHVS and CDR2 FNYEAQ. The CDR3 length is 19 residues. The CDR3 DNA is TGTGCCAGCAGCCCGCGGTTAGGAATAGCGGGTTCATACCAAGAGACCCAGTACTTC. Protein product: CASSPRLGIAGSYQETQYF.

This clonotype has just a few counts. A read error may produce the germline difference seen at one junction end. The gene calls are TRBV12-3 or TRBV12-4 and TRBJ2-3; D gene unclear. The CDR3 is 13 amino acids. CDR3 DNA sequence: TGTGCCAGCACCCCACCAAACACAGATATGCAGTATTTT. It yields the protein CASTPPNTDMQYF.